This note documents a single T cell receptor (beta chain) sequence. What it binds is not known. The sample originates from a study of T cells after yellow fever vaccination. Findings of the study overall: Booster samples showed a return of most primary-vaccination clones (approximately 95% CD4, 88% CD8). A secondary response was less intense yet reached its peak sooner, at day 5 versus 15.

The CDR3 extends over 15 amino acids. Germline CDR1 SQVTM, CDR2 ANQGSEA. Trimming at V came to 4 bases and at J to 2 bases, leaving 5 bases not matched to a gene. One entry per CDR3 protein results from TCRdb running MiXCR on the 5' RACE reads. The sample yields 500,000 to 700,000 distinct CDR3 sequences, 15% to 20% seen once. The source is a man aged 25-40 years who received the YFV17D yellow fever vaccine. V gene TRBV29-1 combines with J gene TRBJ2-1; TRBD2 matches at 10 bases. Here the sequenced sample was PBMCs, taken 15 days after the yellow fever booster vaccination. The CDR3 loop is CSVVGSGRAYNEQFF. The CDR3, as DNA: TGCAGCGTTGTGGGGAGCGGGAGGGCCTACAATGAGCAGTTCTTC.